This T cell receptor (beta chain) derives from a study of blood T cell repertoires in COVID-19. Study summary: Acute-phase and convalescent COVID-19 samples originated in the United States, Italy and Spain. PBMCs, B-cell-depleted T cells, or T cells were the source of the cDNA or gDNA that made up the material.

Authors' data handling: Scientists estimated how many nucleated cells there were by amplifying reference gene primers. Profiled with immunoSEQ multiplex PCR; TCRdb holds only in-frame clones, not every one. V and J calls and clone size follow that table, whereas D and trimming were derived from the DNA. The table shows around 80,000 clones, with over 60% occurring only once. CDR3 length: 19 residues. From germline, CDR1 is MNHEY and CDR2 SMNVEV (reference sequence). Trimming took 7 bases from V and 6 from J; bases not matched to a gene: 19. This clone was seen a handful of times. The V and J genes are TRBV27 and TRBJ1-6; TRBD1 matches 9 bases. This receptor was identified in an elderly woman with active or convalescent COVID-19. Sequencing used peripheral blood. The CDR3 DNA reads TGTGCCAGCACTGCCCTCGGACAGGGGCCGACCTTATTTAATTCACCCCTCCACTTT. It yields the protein CASTALGQGPTLFNSPLHF.